This T cell receptor beta chain emerged from a study of blood T cells in healthy people across ages. The second PCR ran about 6 to 12 cycles with a sample-barcoded 5' primer and J-beta primers. TCRdb analysed the 5' RACE reads with MiXCR anew, one entry per CDR3 protein. The data contain around 1,700,000 distinct CDR3 sequences, 25% to 30% of them singletons. V gave up 0 bases and J gave up 0 bases, with 12 bases separating them. The CDR3 is 16 residues long. Germline V CDR1 and CDR2: MNHEY, SVGAGI. The TCR sequence derives from a woman in her 30s in good health. V and J are TRBV6-5 and TRBJ2-7; possibly TRBD1 for D (6 bases). The sequencing sample was made of blood. CDR3 sequence: CASSYSFQGSSYEQYF. The CDR3, as DNA: TGTGCCAGCAGTTACTCGTTCCAGGGGTCCTCCTACGAGCAGTACTTC.